These 25 T cell receptor beta chains came from one sample sequenced in a study of T cell repertoires in cytomegalovirus infection. TCRdb re-called the reads through MiXCR, storing one row per CDR3 protein. The sample includes 250,000 to 300,000 distinct CDR3 sequences, less than 9.5% of them seen just once. The sequencing sample was made of PBMCs. The receptors derive from a human donor in good health (CMV status not recorded). Some clones in this sample may be carry-over from other donors' samples.

This clonotype was seen many times. This chain links TRBV28 with TRBJ1-6; no firm D call. The CDR3 sequence is 13 residues long. Germline CDR1 and CDR2: MDHEN and SYDVKM. V was cut by 1 base and J by 14 bases, with 12 bases left in between. The CDR3 nucleotides are TGTGCCAGCAGTTTATTGGGCTTACTGGCCCTCCACTTT. Translating it yields CASSLLGLLALHF.

This chain uses TRBV7-9 with TRBJ2-7; 9 nucleotides match TRBD1. CDR3 length: 13 residues. Unmatched junction bases numbered 4, after V lost 4 bases and J lost 6 bases. Looked up from germline, CDR1 is SEHNR and CDR2 is FQNEAQ (reference sequence). As DNA, the CDR3 is TGTGCCAGCAGCTACGGGACAGGGATCGAGCAGTACTTC. Amino acids: CASSYGTGIEQYF.

This clonotype was found a few times. The J gene is TRBJ2-1, the V gene TRBV7-2, with 7 bases fitting TRBD2. V lost 5 bases, J lost 3 bases, and 4 bases stayed unmatched. CDR3 length equals 14 residues. CDR1 is SGHTA, CDR2 FQGNSA, per germline. As DNA, the CDR3 is TGTGCCAGCAGCCGATCTAGCGGCTACAATGAGCAGTTCTTC. This gives the protein CASSRSSGYNEQFF.

This clonotype was seen only a few times. The chain has TRBV20-1 and TRBJ2-3; possibly TRBD1 for D (6 bases). CDR3 size: 14 residues. Germline V gives CDR1 DFQATT, CDR2 SNEGSKA (reference sequence). V lost 6 bases to trimming and J lost 5 bases, with 18 bases between them. CDR3 DNA: TGCAGTGCCTTAAGGGGGAGCCGAAAAGATACGCAGTATTTT. Translated: CSALRGSRKDTQYF.

The J gene is TRBJ2-1, the V gene TRBV14; a weak D match, TRBD1 (6 bases). This CDR3 comprises 15 residues. The germline V gene has CDR1 SGHDN and CDR2 FVKESK. Trimming took 4 bases from V and 6 from J, leaving 16 bases between them. The CDR3 DNA is TGTGCCAGCAGCCTCCGGACAGTATTCGGCAATGAGCAGTTCTTC. It encodes CASSLRTVFGNEQFF.

In regard to this clonotype: A much more abundant neighbour one base away suggests this may be a read error. The rearrangement links TRBV28 to TRBJ1-3; D may be TRBD1 (6 bases). The CDR3 consists of 14 residues. V shed 6 bases and J shed 4 bases, with 13 bases lying between them. Per germline, CDR1 MDHEN and CDR2 SYDVKM. In DNA, the CDR3 is TGTGCCAGCAGCCTCGAGCAGGGGGGAAACACCATATATTTT. This translates into CASSLEQGGNTIYF.

This clonotype occurred many times. The genes are TRBV7-3 and TRBJ1-1; 8 bases agree with TRBD1. After removal of 4 bases from V and 5 bases from J, the junction contained 12 bases not matched to a gene. Germline V gene data show CDR1 as SGHTA and CDR2 as FQGTGA. This CDR3 is built from 16 residues. The CDR3 DNA reads as TGTGCCAGCAGCTCCCCCTCAGGGGGCTCGGCTACTGAAGCTTTCTTT. It translates to CASSSPSGGSATEAFF. Combining the CDR3 with reference TRBV7-3 and TRBJ1-1 gives the whole variable domain GAGVSQTPSNKVTEKGKYVELRCDPISGHTALYWYRQSLGQGPEFLIYFQGTGAADDSGLPNDRFFAVRPEGSVSTLKIQRTERGDSAVYLCASSSPSGGSATEAFFGQGTRLTVV.

This clonotype showed up many times. The V gene is TRBV11-2, the J gene TRBJ1-2; D gene unclear. This CDR3 has 12 amino acids. V was trimmed by 11 bases and J by 3 bases, leaving 13 bases between them. The V gene's germline CDR1 is SGHAT and CDR2 FQNNGV. CDR3 in amino acids: CAVRYLHYGYTF. CDR3 sequence (DNA): TGTGCCGTCCGATATCTCCACTATGGCTACACCTTC.

This clonotype came up many times. J is TRBJ2-7 and V is TRBV7-2; 8 positions agree with TRBD1. The CDR3 consists of 15 residues. CDR1 SGHTA and CDR2 FQGNSA come from the germline V gene. V trimming: 1 base; J trimming: 0 bases; junction bases outside the gene matches: 2. The CDR3 DNA reads TGTGCCAGCAGCTTAGACCAGGGGGCCTCCTACGAGCAGTACTTC. It specifies CASSLDQGASYEQYF.

The chain has TRBV11-3 and TRBJ2-3, with D possibly TRBD2 on 6 matching bases. V was shortened by 2 bases and J by 8 bases, with 11 bases between the two germline ends. The CDR3 totals 13 residues. The germline gives CDR1 SGHNT, CDR2 YENEEA. The CDR3 nucleotides are TGTGCCAGCAGCTTATCAGCGGGTCGTACGCAGTATTTT. Residues: CASSLSAGRTQYF.

This clonotype was seen ten or more times. V is TRBV7-3 and J is TRBJ2-5, with D possibly being TRBD1 or TRBD2 (6 bases each). The V end lost 5 bases, the J end lost 4 bases, and 14 bases lay between the germline ends. The germline gives CDR1 SGHTA, CDR2 FQGTGA. This CDR3 is 14 amino acids long. In nucleotides, the CDR3 is TGTGCCAGCAGCCCCCGTGGGGGGCGAGAGACCCAGTACTTC. Translation gives CASSPRGGRETQYF.

This clonotype was seen many times. V and J are TRBV11-2 and TRBJ1-5; maybe TRBD1 (5 bases). The germline V gene has CDR1 SGHAT and CDR2 FQNNGV. This CDR3 has 14 residues. The V end was cut by 5 bases, the J end by 7 bases, with 15 bases between. CDR3 in DNA: TGTGCCAGCAGCAACCCGGGGCCTCGGCAGCCCCAGCATTTT. This codes for CASSNPGPRQPQHF.

This clonotype was counted at least ten times. V usage is TRBV27 and J usage is TRBJ1-1; D is unresolved. This CDR3 is 14 amino acids long. In germline, CDR1 is MNHEY, CDR2 SMNVEV (reference sequence). The V gene lost 7 bases and the J gene lost 1 base, with 13 bases spanning the gap. The CDR3 nucleotides read TGTGCCAGCACCTCACGGGCAACGAACACTGAAGCTTTCTTT. Translated: CASTSRATNTEAFF.

The gene calls are TRBV4-1 and TRBJ2-7; TRBD1 matches at 8 bases. V dropped 3 bases and J dropped 3; count of bases not matched to a gene: 7. The length of the CDR3 is 15 residues. Germline CDR1 MGHRA, CDR2 YSYEKL. CDR3 sequence reads: CASSHGTGTFYEQYF. Here the CDR3 DNA reads TGCGCCAGCAGCCATGGGACAGGTACGTTCTACGAGCAGTACTTC.

This clonotype was observed many times. This chain connects TRBV7-3 to TRBJ2-1; 9 bases map to TRBD2. V was clipped by 2 bases and J by 5 bases; unmatched bases: 16. The germline CDR1 and CDR2 sequences are SGHTA and FQGTGA. This CDR3 has 19 amino acids. The CDR3 nucleotides read TGTGCCAGCAGCTTATATTCTCCGGCTAGCGGGGTTCTACACAATGAGCAGTTCTTC. Protein product: CASSLYSPASGVLHNEQFF.

This clonotype was seen ten or more times. V usage is TRBV7-2 and J usage is TRBJ1-1, with D hard to call. The CDR3 runs 14 residues. Trimming took 3 bases from V and 0 from J, leaving 8 bases between them. Germline CDR1 SGHTA, CDR2 FQGNSA. DNA for the CDR3: TGTGCCAGCAGCTTGATGCAGATGAACACTGAAGCTTTCTTT. It specifies CASSLMQMNTEAFF.

This clonotype has only a few counts. This chain uses TRBV7-7 with TRBJ2-5; 7 bases fit TRBD1. The germline CDR1 and CDR2 sequences are SSHAT and FNYEAQ (reference sequence). V trimming: 4 bases; J trimming: 5 bases; junction bases outside the gene matches: 7. This CDR3 contains 14 residues. The CDR3 loop is CASSYRGVGETQYF. CDR3 in DNA: TGTGCCAGCAGCTACAGGGGTGTAGGCGAGACCCAGTACTTC.

The gene calls are TRBV28 and TRBJ2-7; 7 nucleotides align to TRBD1. Germline CDR1 is MDHEN and CDR2 is SYDVKM. The CDR3 loop spans 16 amino acids. J lost 1 base, V lost 4 bases, and 10 bases had no gene match. CDR3 residues: CASSSLRDRNSYEQYF. CDR3 sequence (DNA): TGTGCCAGCAGTTCACTCCGGGACAGAAATTCCTACGAGCAGTACTTC. Looking up the rest from reference TRBV28 and TRBJ2-7 gives the full variable domain: DVKVTQSSRYLVKRTGEKVFLECVQDMDHENMFWYRQDPGLGLRLIYFSYDVKMKEKGDIPEGYSVSREKKERFSLILESASTNQTSMYLCASSSLRDRNSYEQYFGPGTRLTVT.

This clonotype was counted many times. The chain joins TRBV10-3 to TRBJ1-1, with D perhaps matching TRBD1 (6 bases). CDR1 and CDR2 (germline): ENHRY, SYGVKD. V shed 4 bases and J shed 5 bases, with 11 bases lying between them. This CDR3 comprises 13 residues. CDR3 sequence reads: CAISVGGQTEAFF. Written as DNA, the CDR3 is TGTGCCATCAGTGTCGGGGGCCAAACTGAAGCTTTCTTT.

The chain combines TRBV7-9 with TRBJ1-3; 9 bases are a match to TRBD1. The germline gives CDR1 SEHNR, CDR2 FQNEAQ (reference sequence). V shed 4 bases, J shed 2 bases, and the junction held 6 bases outside the gene matches. The CDR3 totals 16 residues. CDR3 nucleotides: TGTGCCAGCAGCTCTTCTGGGACAGGGCCTGGAAACACCATATATTTT. It yields the protein CASSSSGTGPGNTIYF.

V gene TRBV6-6 combines with J gene TRBJ1-1; no definite D call. CDR1 is MNHNY, CDR2 SVGAGI, per germline (reference sequence). The V end lost 5 bases, the J end lost 1 base, and 14 bases lay between the germline ends. This CDR3 is built from 15 residues. The CDR3 is CASSRAGSPNTEAFF. CDR3 DNA: TGTGCCAGCAGTAGAGCGGGATCCCCGAACACTGAAGCTTTCTTT.

In its sample, this clonotype was seen many times. The V and J genes are TRBV27 and TRBJ1-1; 7 bases line up with TRBD1. Germline loops: CDR1 MNHEY, CDR2 SMNVEV (reference sequence). Trimming at V came to 3 bases and at J to 1 base, leaving 8 bases not matched to a gene. CDR3 length equals 16 residues. CDR3 residues: CASSFLHQGGNTEAFF. CDR3 coding DNA: TGTGCCAGCAGTTTCCTCCACCAGGGGGGGAACACTGAAGCTTTCTTT.

This clonotype was detected many times. The J gene is TRBJ2-7, the V gene TRBV10-3; D call uncertain. This CDR3 has 13 amino acids. The ends were cut back, 5 bases at V and 2 bases at J, with 10 bases in the middle. Looked up from germline, CDR1 is ENHRY and CDR2 is SYGVKD. CDR3 in DNA: TGTGCCATCAGTAACGGGTTCCCCTACGAGCAGTACTTC. It is translated as CAISNGFPYEQYF.

This clonotype was seen ten or more times. The chain combines TRBV27 with TRBJ2-1; tentative D call: TRBD1 (6 bases). CDR3 size: 15 residues. CDR1 and CDR2 from the germline V gene are MNHEY and SMNVEV (reference sequence). Trimming pared 5 bases from V and 1 base from J, leaving 12 bases between. In DNA form, the CDR3 reads TGTGCCAGCAGTATGACAGGAAGATCCTACAATGAGCAGTTCTTC. This sequence encodes CASSMTGRSYNEQFF.

The chain has TRBV12-5 and TRBJ2-2; D gene unclear. This CDR3 is built from 12 residues. V was cut by 0 bases and J by 5 bases, with 1 base left in between. Germline V gene data show CDR1 as LGHNT and CDR2 as FRNRAP. The CDR3 is CASGLVTGELFF. The CDR3 DNA reads as TGTGCTAGTGGTTTGGTAACCGGGGAGCTGTTTTTT.